Presented here are 11 T cell receptor beta chains from one specimen sequenced in a study of human T cells and chemical hapten exposure. MiXCR, applied by TCRdb to the RACE reads, yields one record per CDR3 protein. Of about 68,000 distinct CDR3 sequences listed, 9.5% to 12% are singletons. Time point reported: pre-sensitization, week 0. Treatment denoted: therapeutic diphenylcyclopropenone sensitization with weekly scalp DPC. The sequenced sample was whole blood, obtained in connection with sensitization to the hapten diphenylcyclopropenone (DPC). The receptors stem from a woman aged 45-59 years with alopecia areata. Some clones in this sample may be carry-over from other donors' samples.

The J gene is TRBJ2-1, the V gene TRBV5-1; D is possibly TRBD1 (5 bases). From germline, CDR1 is SGHRS and CDR2 YFSETQ. The V end was cut by 4 bases, the J end by 7 bases, with 18 bases between. The CDR3 has 15 residues. CDR3 amino acids: CASSRAGMVLNEQFF. DNA of the CDR3: TGCGCCAGCAGCCGAGCAGGGATGGTTTTGAATGAGCAGTTCTTC.

This clonotype was seen at least ten times. V and J are TRBV29-1 and TRBJ2-7; D not certain. V dropped 3 bases and J dropped 7 bases, with 16 bases sitting between them. CDR1 is SQVTM and CDR2 is ANQGSEA in the germline V gene. CDR3 size: 13 residues. CDR3 DNA sequence: TGCAGCGTTGATAGGACCGCTAGTGGAGAGCAGTACTTC. This encodes CSVDRTASGEQYF.

V and J are TRBV20-1 and TRBJ2-2; TRBD2 matches 11 bases. The CDR3 length is 16 residues. V was clipped by 6 bases and J by 5 bases; unmatched bases: 11. Germline V CDR1 and CDR2: DFQATT, SNEGSKA (reference sequence). CDR3 in amino acids: CSARWVAGGLTGELFF. In DNA form, the CDR3 reads TGCAGTGCCAGATGGGTAGCGGGAGGGTTGACCGGGGAGCTGTTTTTT.

This clonotype came up many times. The chain links TRBV19 to TRBJ1-5; unclear D gene. Per the germline V gene, CDR1 is LNHDA and CDR2 is SQIVND (reference sequence). Trimming stripped 7 bases from V and 1 base from J, with 17 bases between. The CDR3 totals 16 residues. CDR3 in DNA: TGTGCCAGTATGTTCCTAGGAGGTATGAGCAATCAGCCCCAGCATTTT. Amino acid sequence: CASMFLGGMSNQPQHF.

This clonotype was recorded at least ten times. The rearrangement joins TRBV6-5 to TRBJ1-2; TRBD1 might be the D (6 bases). Germline CDR1 and CDR2: MNHEY and SVGAGI. Trimming took off 5 bases at V and 6 bases at J, with 13 bases between the two ends. The length of the CDR3 is 13 residues. CDR3 nucleotides: TGTGCCAGCAGTCGGGACACGATTGATGGCTACACCTTC. Residues: CASSRDTIDGYTF.

The chain employs TRBV10-2 and TRBJ2-3; D might be TRBD2 (8 bases). Trimming cost V 0 bases and J 0 bases, with 19 bases left between them. Germline V gene data show CDR1 as WSHSY and CDR2 as SAAADI. CDR3 size: 19 residues. The CDR3 coding sequence is TGCGCCAGCAGTGAGTCCGGGGGGGGGCTGACAGGGAGCACAGATACGCAGTATTTT. Protein: CASSESGGGLTGSTDTQYF.

The J gene is TRBJ1-5, the V gene TRBV2; 7 bases are a match to TRBD1. The CDR3 has 15 amino acids. V was clipped by 5 bases and J by 6 bases; unmatched bases: 10. Germline assignment: CDR1 SNHLY and CDR2 FYNNEI. This CDR3 is CASSTGALRGQPQHF. DNA for the CDR3: TGTGCCAGCAGTACAGGGGCGCTAAGGGGTCAGCCCCAGCATTTT. The whole variable domain, remainder taken from reference TRBV2 and TRBJ1-5, is EPEVTQTPSHQVTQMGQEVILRCVPISNHLYFYWYRQILGQKVEFLVSFYNNEISEKSEIFDDQFSVERPDGSNFTLKIRSTKLEDSAMYFCASSTGALRGQPQHFGDGTRLSIL.

This chain joins TRBV12-3 or TRBV12-4 and TRBJ2-1; 10 nucleotides match TRBD2. The junction had 7 bases not matched to a gene; V was cut back by 2 bases and J by 9 bases. The CDR3 consists of 15 residues. Here the CDR3 reads CASSLISGGAVEQFF. CDR3 nucleotide sequence: TGTGCCAGCAGTTTAATAAGCGGGGGGGCCGTTGAGCAGTTCTTC.

This clonotype was counted at least ten times. At one of its ends the junction is not consistent with the germline gene, which may arise from a read error. The V gene is TRBV7-7, the J gene TRBJ2-7; D is undetermined. CDR3 length: 13 residues. Germline CDR1 is SSHAT and CDR2 is FNYEAQ (reference sequence). CDR3 sequence (DNA): TGTGCTAGCAGCTTAAATCCAGCCTACGAGCAGTACTTC. This codes for CASSLNPAYEQYF.

At least ten counts were recorded for this clonotype. V and J are TRBV5-1 and TRBJ2-3, with D hard to call. Germline V lookup: CDR1 SGHRS, CDR2 YFSETQ. V lost 1 base to trimming and J lost 2 bases, with 8 bases between them. This CDR3 is 14 amino acids long. Here the CDR3 reads CASSLTDVTDTQYF. The CDR3 region has the DNA TGCGCCAGCAGCTTGACGGACGTCACAGATACGCAGTATTTT.

The genes are TRBV20-1 and TRBJ2-1; 7 bases match TRBD2. CDR3 size: 14 residues. With V trimmed by 3 bases and J by 5 bases, 7 bases remained unmatched. Per the germline V gene, CDR1 is DFQATT and CDR2 is SNEGSKA (reference sequence). The CDR3 region has the DNA TGCAGTGCTAGGACTAGCCGGCGAAACAATGAGCAGTTCTTC. Encoded protein: CSARTSRRNNEQFF.